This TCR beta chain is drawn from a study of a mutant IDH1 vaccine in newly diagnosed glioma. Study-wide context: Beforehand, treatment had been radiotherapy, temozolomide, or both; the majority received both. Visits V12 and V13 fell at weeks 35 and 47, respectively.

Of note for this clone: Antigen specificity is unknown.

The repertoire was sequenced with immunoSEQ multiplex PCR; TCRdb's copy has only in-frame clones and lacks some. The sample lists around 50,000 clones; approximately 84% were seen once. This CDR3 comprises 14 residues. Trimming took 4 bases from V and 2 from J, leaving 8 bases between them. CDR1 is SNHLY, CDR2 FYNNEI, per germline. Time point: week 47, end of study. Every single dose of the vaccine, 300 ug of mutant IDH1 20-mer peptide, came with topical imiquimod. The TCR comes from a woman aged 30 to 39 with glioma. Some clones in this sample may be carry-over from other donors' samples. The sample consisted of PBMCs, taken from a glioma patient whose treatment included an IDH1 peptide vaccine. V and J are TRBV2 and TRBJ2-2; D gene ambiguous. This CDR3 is CASSANKNTGELFF. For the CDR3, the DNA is TGTGCCAGCAGTGCAAACAAAAACACCGGGGAGCTGTTTTTT.